This TCR beta chain was identified in a study of T cell responses to AZD1222 COVID-19 vaccine. Study-wide results and caveats: Nearly half of spike-specific TCRs reportedly target variant regions that are unmutated in the B.1.351 and B.1.1.7 variants.

Clones were read by immunoSEQ multiplex PCR, and TCRdb kept only the in-frame ones, dropping some. The sample gives 120,000 or so clones, about nine tenths of which show up once; 7.2% is in the top ten. The germline CDR1 and CDR2 sequences are SGHTS and YDEGEE. The CDR3 is 14 amino acids. With 4 bases clipped from V and 7 bases from J, the junction kept 7 bases outside the gene matches. About this clone itself: Its antigen is undetermined.

The sequences come from peripheral blood, collected on day 0 of AZD1222 vaccination. The V call is TRBV5-8, the J call TRBJ1-5; 8 nucleotides agree with TRBD1. This receptor was obtained from an adult in good health. CDR3 sequence (DNA): TGTGCCAGCAGCCCGGACAGGGCAGGGCAGCCCCAGCATTTT. This codes for CASSPDRAGQPQHF.